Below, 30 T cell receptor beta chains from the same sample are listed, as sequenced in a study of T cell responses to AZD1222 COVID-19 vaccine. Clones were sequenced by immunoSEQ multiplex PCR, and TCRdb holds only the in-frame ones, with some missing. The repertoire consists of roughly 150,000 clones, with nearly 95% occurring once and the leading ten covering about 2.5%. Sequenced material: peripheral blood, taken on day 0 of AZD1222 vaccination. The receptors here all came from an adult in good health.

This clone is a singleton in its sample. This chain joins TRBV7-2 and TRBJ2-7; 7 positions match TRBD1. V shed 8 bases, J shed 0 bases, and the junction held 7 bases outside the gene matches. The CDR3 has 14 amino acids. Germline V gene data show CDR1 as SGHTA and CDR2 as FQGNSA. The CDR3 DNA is TGTGCCAGCCAGGAGGCAGGGGGCTCCTACGAGCAGTACTTC. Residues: CASQEAGGSYEQYF.

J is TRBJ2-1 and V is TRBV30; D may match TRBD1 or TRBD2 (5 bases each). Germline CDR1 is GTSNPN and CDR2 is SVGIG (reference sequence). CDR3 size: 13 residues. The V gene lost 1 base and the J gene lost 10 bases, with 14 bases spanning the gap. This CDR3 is CAWSAAAQGEQFF. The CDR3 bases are TGTGCCTGGAGTGCAGCGGCCCAGGGCGAGCAGTTCTTC.

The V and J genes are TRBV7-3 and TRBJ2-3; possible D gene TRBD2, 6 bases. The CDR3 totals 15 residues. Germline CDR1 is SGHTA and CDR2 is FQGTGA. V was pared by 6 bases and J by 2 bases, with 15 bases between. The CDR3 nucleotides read TGTGCCAGCAGAGAGGGTGGAGGGAACACAGATACGCAGTATTTT. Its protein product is CASREGGGNTDTQYF.

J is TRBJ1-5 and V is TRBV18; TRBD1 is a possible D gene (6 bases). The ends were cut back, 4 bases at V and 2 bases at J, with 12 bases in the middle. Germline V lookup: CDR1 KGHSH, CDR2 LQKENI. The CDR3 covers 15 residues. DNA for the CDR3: TGTGCCAGCTCACAACAGGGAAACGGCAATCAGCCCCAGCATTTT. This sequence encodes CASSQQGNGNQPQHF.

CDR3 in DNA: TGCGCCAGCAGCCACCTTACCGGGGAGCTGTTTTTT. Translating it yields CASSHLTGELFF. The chain uses TRBV4-3 and TRBJ2-2, with D unclear. The CDR3 loop spans 12 amino acids. Between the trimmed V and J ends, which lost 3 bases and 5 bases, there was a span of 4 bases. CDR1 is LGHNA and CDR2 is YSLEER in the germline V gene.

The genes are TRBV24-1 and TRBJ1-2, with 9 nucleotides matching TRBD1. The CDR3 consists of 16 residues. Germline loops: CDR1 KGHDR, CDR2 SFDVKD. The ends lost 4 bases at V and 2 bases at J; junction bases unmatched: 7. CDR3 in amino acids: CATSDLGQGRNYGYTF. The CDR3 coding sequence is TGTGCCACCAGTGACTTAGGACAGGGGAGGAACTATGGCTACACCTTC.

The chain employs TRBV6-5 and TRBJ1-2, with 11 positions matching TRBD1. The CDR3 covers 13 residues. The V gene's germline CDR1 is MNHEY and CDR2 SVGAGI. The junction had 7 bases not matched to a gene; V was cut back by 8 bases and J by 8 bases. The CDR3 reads CASSGQGAFGYTF. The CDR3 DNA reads TGTGCCAGCTCCGGACAGGGGGCATTCGGCTACACCTTC.

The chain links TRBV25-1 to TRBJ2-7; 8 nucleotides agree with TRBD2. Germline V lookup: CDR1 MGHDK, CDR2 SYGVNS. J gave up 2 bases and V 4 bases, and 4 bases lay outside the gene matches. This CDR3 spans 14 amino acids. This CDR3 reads CASSVAGGTYEQYF. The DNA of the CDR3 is TGTGCCAGCAGTGTTGCGGGGGGAACCTACGAGCAGTACTTC.

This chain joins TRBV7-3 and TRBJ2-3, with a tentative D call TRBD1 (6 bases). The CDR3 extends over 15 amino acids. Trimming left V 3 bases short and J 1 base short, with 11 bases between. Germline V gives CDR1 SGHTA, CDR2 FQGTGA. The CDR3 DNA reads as TGTGCCAGCAGCTTGTTGAAGGGGGGCACAGATACGCAGTATTTT. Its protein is CASSLLKGGTDTQYF.

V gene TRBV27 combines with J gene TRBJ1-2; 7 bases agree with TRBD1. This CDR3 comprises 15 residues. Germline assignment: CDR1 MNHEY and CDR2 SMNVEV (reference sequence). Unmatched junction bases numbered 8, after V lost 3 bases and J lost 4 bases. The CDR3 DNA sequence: TGTGCCAGCAGTTTGGACCGACAGGGCTTCTATGGCTACACCTTC. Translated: CASSLDRQGFYGYTF.

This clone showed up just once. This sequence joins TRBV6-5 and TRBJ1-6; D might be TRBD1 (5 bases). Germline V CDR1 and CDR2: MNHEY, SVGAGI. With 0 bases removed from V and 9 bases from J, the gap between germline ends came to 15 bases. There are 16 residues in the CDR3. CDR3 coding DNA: TGTGCCAGCAGTTACTCGTTCGGGGGTTGGGGTTCACCCCTCCACTTT. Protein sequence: CASSYSFGGWGSPLHF.

CDR3 coding DNA: TGTGCCGTTTCGGACAGGGGAGGACAGCCCCAGCATTTT. Residues: CAVSDRGGQPQHF. This chain joins TRBV19 and TRBJ1-5; 9 nucleotides match TRBD1. V trimming: 11 bases; J trimming: 7 bases; junction bases outside the gene matches: 9. The germline V gene has CDR1 LNHDA and CDR2 SQIVND (reference sequence). The CDR3 totals 13 residues.

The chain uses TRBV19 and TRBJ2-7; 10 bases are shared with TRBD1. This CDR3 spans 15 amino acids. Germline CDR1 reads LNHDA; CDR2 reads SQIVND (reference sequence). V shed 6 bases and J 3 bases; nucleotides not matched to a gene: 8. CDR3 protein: CASRATGTGDYEQYF. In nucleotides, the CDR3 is TGTGCCAGTAGGGCAACCGGGACAGGGGACTACGAGCAGTACTTC. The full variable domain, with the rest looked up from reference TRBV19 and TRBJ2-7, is DGGITQSPKYLFRKEGQNVTLSCEQNLNHDAMYWYRQDPGQGLRLIYYSQIVNDFQKGDIAEGYSVSREKKESFPLTVTSAQKNPTAFYLCASRATGTGDYEQYFGPGTRLTVT.

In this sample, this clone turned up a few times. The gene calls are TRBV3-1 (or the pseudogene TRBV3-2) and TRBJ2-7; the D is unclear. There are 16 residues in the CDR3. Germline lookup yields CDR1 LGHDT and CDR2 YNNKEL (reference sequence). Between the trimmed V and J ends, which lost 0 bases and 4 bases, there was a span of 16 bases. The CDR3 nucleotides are TGTGCCAGCAGCCAAGATTTTAGGGTTGGGTTTTACGAGCAGTACTTC. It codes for CASSQDFRVGFYEQYF.

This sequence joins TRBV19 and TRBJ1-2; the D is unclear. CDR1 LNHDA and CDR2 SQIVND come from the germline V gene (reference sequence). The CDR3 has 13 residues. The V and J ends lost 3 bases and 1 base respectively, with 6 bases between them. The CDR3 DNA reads TGTGCCAGTAGTATCACTTATAACTATGGCTACACCTTC. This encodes CASSITYNYGYTF.

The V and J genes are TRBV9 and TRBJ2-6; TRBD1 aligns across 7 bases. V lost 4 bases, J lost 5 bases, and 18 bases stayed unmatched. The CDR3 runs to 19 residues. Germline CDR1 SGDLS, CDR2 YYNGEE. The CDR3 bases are TGTGCCAGCAGCCAAACTGATATTCCCTTAGGGGGCTGGGCCAACGTCCTGACTTTC. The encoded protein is CASSQTDIPLGGWANVLTF.

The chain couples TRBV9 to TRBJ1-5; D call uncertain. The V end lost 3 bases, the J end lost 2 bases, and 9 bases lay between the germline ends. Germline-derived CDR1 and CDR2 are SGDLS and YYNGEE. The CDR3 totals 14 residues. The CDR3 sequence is CASSASGGNQPQHF. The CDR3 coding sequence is TGTGCCAGCAGCGCCTCCGGAGGCAATCAGCCCCAGCATTTT.

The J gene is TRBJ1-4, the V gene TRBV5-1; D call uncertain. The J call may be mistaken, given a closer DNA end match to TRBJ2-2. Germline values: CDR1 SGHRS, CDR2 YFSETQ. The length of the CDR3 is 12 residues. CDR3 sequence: CASSLSFRELFF. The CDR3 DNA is TGCGCCAGCAGCTTATCTTTCCGGGAGCTGTTTTTT.

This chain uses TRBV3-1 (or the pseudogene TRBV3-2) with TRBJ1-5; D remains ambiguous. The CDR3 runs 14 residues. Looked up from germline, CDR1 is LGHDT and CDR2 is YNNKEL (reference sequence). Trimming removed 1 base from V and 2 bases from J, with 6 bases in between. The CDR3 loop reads CASSQGYGNQPQHF. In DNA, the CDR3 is TGTGCCAGCAGCCAAGGCTACGGCAATCAGCCCCAGCATTTT.

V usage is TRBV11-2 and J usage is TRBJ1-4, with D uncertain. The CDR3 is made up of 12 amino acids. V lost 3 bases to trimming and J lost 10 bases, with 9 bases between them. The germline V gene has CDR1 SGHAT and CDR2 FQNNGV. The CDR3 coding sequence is TGTGCCAGCAGCTTCGGCGTGGGAAAACTGTTTTTT. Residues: CASSFGVGKLFF.

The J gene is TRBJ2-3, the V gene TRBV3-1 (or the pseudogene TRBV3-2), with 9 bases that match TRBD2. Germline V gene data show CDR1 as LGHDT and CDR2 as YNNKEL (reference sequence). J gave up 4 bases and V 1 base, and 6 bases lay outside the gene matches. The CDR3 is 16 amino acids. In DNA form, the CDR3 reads TGTGCCAGCAGCCAAGGACTAGCGGTGGGTGCAGATACGCAGTATTTT. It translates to CASSQGLAVGADTQYF.

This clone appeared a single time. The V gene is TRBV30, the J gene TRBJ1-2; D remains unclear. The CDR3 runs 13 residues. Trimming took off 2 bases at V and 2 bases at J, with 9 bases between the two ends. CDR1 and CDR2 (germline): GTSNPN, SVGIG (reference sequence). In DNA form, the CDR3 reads TGTGCCTGGAGTTACGGACTGAACTATGGCTACACCTTC. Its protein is CAWSYGLNYGYTF.

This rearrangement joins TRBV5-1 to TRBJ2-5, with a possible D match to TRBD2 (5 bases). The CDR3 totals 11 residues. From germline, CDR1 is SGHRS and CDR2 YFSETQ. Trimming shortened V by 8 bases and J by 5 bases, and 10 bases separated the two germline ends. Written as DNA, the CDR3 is TGCGCCAGTTTTTCGGGGGAGACCCAGTACTTC. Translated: CASFSGETQYF.

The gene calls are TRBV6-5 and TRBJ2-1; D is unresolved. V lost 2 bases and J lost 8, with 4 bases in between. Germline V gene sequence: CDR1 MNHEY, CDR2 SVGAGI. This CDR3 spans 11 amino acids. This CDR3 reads CASSYGDEQFF. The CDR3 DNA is TGTGCCAGCAGTTACGGTGATGAGCAGTTCTTC.

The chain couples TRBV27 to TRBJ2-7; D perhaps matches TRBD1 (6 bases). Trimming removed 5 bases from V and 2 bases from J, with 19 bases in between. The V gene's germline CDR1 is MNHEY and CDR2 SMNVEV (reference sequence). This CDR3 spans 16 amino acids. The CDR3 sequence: CASSKSQGRGAYEQYF. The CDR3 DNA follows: TGTGCCAGCAGTAAATCACAGGGAAGGGGAGCCTACGAGCAGTACTTC.

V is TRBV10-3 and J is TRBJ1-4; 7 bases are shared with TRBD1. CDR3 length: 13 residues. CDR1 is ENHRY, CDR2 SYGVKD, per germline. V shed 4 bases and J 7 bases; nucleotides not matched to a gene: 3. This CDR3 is CAISADRVEKLFF. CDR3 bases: TGTGCCATCAGTGCTGACAGGGTTGAAAAACTGTTTTTT.

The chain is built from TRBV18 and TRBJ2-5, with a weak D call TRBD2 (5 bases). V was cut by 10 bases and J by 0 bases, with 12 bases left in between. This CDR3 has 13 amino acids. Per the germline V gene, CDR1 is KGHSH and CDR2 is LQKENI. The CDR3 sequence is CATGIGYQETQYF. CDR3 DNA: TGTGCCACCGGGATAGGGTACCAAGAGACCCAGTACTTC. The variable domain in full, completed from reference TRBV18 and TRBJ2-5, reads NAGVMQNPRHLVRRRGQEARLRCSPMKGHSHVYWYRQLPEEGLKFMVYLQKENIIDESGMPKERFSAEFPKEGPSILRIQQVVRGDSAAYFCATGIGYQETQYFGPGTRLLVL.

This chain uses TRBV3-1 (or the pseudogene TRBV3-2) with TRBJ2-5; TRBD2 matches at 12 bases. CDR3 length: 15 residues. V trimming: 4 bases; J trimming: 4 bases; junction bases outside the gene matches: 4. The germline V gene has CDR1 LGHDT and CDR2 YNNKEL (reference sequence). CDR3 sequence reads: CASSPAGLAGETQYF. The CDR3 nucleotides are TGTGCCAGCAGCCCCGCGGGACTAGCGGGAGAGACCCAGTACTTC.

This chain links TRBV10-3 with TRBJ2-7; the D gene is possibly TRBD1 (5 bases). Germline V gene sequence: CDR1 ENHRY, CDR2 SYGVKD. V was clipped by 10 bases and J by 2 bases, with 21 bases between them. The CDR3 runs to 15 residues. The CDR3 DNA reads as TGTGCCACACAGCTTTCAGGGTCTGGGGCCTACGAGCAGTACTTC. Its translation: CATQLSGSGAYEQYF.

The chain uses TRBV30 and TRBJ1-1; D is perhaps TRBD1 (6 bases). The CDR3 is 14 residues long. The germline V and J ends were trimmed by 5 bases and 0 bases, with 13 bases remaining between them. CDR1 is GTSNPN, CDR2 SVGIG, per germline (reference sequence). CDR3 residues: CAWERDIMNTEAFF. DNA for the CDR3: TGTGCCTGGGAACGGGACATTATGAACACTGAAGCTTTCTTT.